Presented here are 5 T cell receptor beta chains from one specimen sequenced in a study of blood T cell repertoires in COVID-19. The assay was immunoSEQ multiplex PCR, and TCRdb's table has in-frame clones only and misses some. The data contain 180,000 or so clones, about 88% of them seen just once; the ten biggest clones take up 7% to 8%. The sample was peripheral blood. The receptors were gathered from a woman of 80 years or more in a cohort sampled during active or convalescent COVID-19.

V is TRBV7-2 and J is TRBJ2-1; perhaps TRBD1 as D (5 bases). Germline loops: CDR1 SGHTA, CDR2 FQGNSA. The length of the CDR3 is 14 residues. Trimming took 3 bases from V and 4 from J, leaving 10 bases between them. The CDR3 loop is CASSLGPAYNEQFF. The DNA for the CDR3 is TGTGCCAGCAGCTTGGGGCCAGCATACAATGAGCAGTTCTTC.

J is TRBJ2-7 and V is TRBV7-9, with D unclear. V was clipped by 5 bases and J by 0 bases, with 20 bases between them. Germline CDR1 is SEHNR and CDR2 is FQNEAQ (reference sequence). This CDR3 contains 17 residues. In nucleotides, the CDR3 is TGTGCCAGCAGCGAAATGAGGAAGGTAGGAAGCTCCTACGAGCAGTACGTC. As protein: CASSEMRKVGSSYEQYV.

This chain links TRBV19 with TRBJ2-1; D is perhaps TRBD1 (6 bases). From germline, CDR1 is LNHDA and CDR2 SQIVND (reference sequence). There are 14 residues in the CDR3. V lost 6 bases and J lost 4, with 13 bases in between. Here the CDR3 DNA reads TGTGCCAGTAGGTTTGGGGGCGGGTACAATGAGCAGTTCTTC. Its protein is CASRFGGGYNEQFF.

The chain has TRBV6-6 and TRBJ2-3, with 8 bases lining up with TRBD2. Germline V gene data show CDR1 as MNHNY and CDR2 as SVGAGI (reference sequence). The CDR3 has 15 residues. V was clipped by 5 bases and J by 2 bases; unmatched bases: 6. The CDR3 sequence: CASSPAGGNTDTQYF. The CDR3 DNA follows: TGTGCCAGCAGTCCCGCGGGAGGCAACACAGATACGCAGTATTTT.

The chain employs TRBV19 and TRBJ1-5, with TRBD1 as a possible D gene (6 bases). The CDR3 sequence is 16 residues long. Trimming took off 3 bases at V and 0 bases at J, with 12 bases between the two ends. CDR1 is LNHDA, CDR2 SQIVND, per germline (reference sequence). The CDR3 region has the DNA TGTGCCAGTAGTATTGGGAAGGGGGTTAGCAATCAGCCCCAGCATTTT. This sequence encodes CASSIGKGVSNQPQHF. The entire variable domain, with the rest obtained from reference TRBV19 and TRBJ1-5, is as follows: DGGITQSPKYLFRKEGQNVTLSCEQNLNHDAMYWYRQDPGQGLRLIYYSQIVNDFQKGDIAEGYSVSREKKESFPLTVTSAQKNPTAFYLCASSIGKGVSNQPQHFGDGTRLSIL.